These T cell receptor beta chains were read from a single sample in a study of cytomegalovirus exposure and HLA in healthy donors. TCRdb's copy holds only in-frame clones and misses some; the assay was immunoSEQ multiplex PCR. The table shows over 90,000 clones, with 50% to 80% occurring only once. Sequenced material: PBMCs. The receptors were sampled from a man aged 55 to 70 in good health and CMV-seronegative. Each CDR3 is given with its conserved first and last residue. D genes are given only for firm matches. Clone size, where shown, is once, few, many, or a class for clones that have expanded.

j_call clone_size d_call v_call cdr3_aa cdr3_nt
TRBJ1-5 few NA TRBV28 CASSFVGLVNQPQHF TGTGCCAGCAGTTTTGTAGGACTTGTCAATCAGCCCCAGCATTTT
TRBJ1-1 NA TRBD1 TRBV7-9 CASSPQTGVRTEAFF TGTGCCAGCAGCCCCCAGACAGGGGTAAGAACTGAAGCTTTCTTT
TRBJ2-5 NA NA TRBV6-1 CASSEVWDSPETQYF TGTGCCAGCAGTGAAGTATGGGACTCGCCCGAGACCCAGTACTTC
TRBJ2-1 NA TRBD2 TRBV12-5 CASRLAGGNNEQFF TGTGCTAGTAGACTAGCGGGGGGTAACAATGAGCAGTTCTTC
TRBJ1-6 NA TRBD1 TRBV19 CASSKDRGLYSPLHF TGTGCCAGTAGTAAGGACAGGGGACTTTATTCACCCCTCCACTTT
TRBJ2-7 once TRBD2 TRBV27 CASSRSGTRGTYEQYF TGTGCCAGCAGCCGATCCGGGACTAGGGGGACCTACGAGCAGTACTTC
TRBJ1-2 few NA TRBV10-3 CAIMTADYGYTF TGTGCCATCATGACAGCCGACTATGGCTACACCTTC
TRBJ1-1 medium-sized NA TRBV19 CASRLHRANTEAFF TGTGCCAGTAGGTTGCACAGGGCGAACACTGAAGCTTTCTTT
TRBJ2-7 NA NA TRBV5-4 CASSAVGGFRSYEQYF TGTGCCAGCAGCGCGGTCGGAGGGTTTCGCTCCTACGAGCAGTACTTC
TRBJ2-1 NA TRBD2 TRBV10-3 CAISDLTSGSVGYNEQFF TGTGCCATCAGTGACCTGACTAGCGGGAGCGTAGGATACAATGAGCAGTTCTTC
TRBJ2-2 few TRBD1 TRBV2 CASSPDRVSNTGELFF TGTGCCAGCAGCCCTGACAGGGTGTCGAACACCGGGGAGCTGTTTTTT